Presented here are 21 T cell receptor beta chains from one specimen sequenced in a study of shared clonotypes between healthy human individuals. Naive CD8 cells were CD45RO-negative, positively selected for CCR7, excluding terminally differentiated effector memory CD45RA+ cells. Produced via immunoSEQ multiplex PCR; TCRdb's table is partial and in-frame only. The sample has more than 600,000 clones, 92% seen once. The sequenced sample consisted of naive CD8+ T cells sorted from blood. These receptor sequences come from a man aged 25 to 45 in good health.

V usage is TRBV7-9 and J usage is TRBJ2-7; possible D gene TRBD1, 6 bases. Germline V CDR1 and CDR2: SEHNR, FQNEAQ (reference sequence). The CDR3 sequence is 16 residues long. Trimming took 1 base from V and 3 from J, leaving 16 bases between them. This CDR3 reads CASSLEPGQNGYEQYF. CDR3 nucleotide sequence: TGTGCCAGCAGCTTAGAACCCGGACAGAATGGCTACGAGCAGTACTTC.

The chain employs TRBV7-9 and TRBJ2-5, with TRBD1 matching over 7 bases. CDR1 is SEHNR, CDR2 FQNEAQ, per germline (reference sequence). The CDR3 loop spans 18 amino acids. Trimming took 1 base from V and 0 from J; bases not matched to a gene: 11. CDR3 bases: TGTGCCAGCAGCTTAGAAGGTGACAGGGCATTCCACCAAGAGACCCAGTACTTC. This codes for CASSLEGDRAFHQETQYF.

CDR3 nucleotides: TGTGCCAGCAGTGAAGCGGGAGGCACAGATACGCAGTATTTT. This sequence encodes CASSEAGGTDTQYF. The rearrangement joins TRBV2 to TRBJ2-3, with D tentatively TRBD2 (5 bases). Trimming shortened V by 0 bases and J by 1 base, and 5 bases separated the two germline ends. The CDR3 has 14 amino acids. The germline V gene encodes CDR1 SNHLY and CDR2 FYNNEI.

V is TRBV5-5 and J is TRBJ2-3; D ambiguous. The length of the CDR3 is 13 residues. CDR1 is SGHKS, CDR2 YYEKEE, per germline (reference sequence). V was pared by 3 bases and J by 2 bases, with 7 bases between. CDR3 region: CASSWGSTDTQYF. For the CDR3, the DNA is TGTGCCAGCAGCTGGGGATCCACAGATACGCAGTATTTT.

The chain combines TRBV5-1 with TRBJ2-7; a weak D match, TRBD1 (7 bases). The CDR3 loop spans 13 amino acids. Germline V gene data show CDR1 as SGHRS and CDR2 as YFSETQ. Deletions cut 4 bases from V and 6 bases from J, with 14 bases between. As DNA, the CDR3 is TGCGCCAGCAGCCTGCCAGGGGGGAGCGAGCAGTACTTC. Its translation: CASSLPGGSEQYF.

The chain joins TRBV7-9 to TRBJ2-3; D gene unclear. This CDR3 is 16 amino acids long. Germline V CDR1 and CDR2: SEHNR, FQNEAQ (reference sequence). The V and J ends lost 0 bases and 2 bases respectively, with 12 bases between them. CDR3 bases: TGTGCCAGCAGCTTAGCAAATATGGGGTCCACAGATACGCAGTATTTT. Its protein product is CASSLANMGSTDTQYF.

The V gene is TRBV28, the J gene TRBJ2-7; TRBD1 is a possible D gene (6 bases). The CDR3 length is 13 residues. Germline values: CDR1 MDHEN, CDR2 SYDVKM. The V gene lost 4 bases and the J gene lost 1 base, with 8 bases spanning the gap. CDR3 protein: CASSWQGSYEQYF. The CDR3, as DNA: TGTGCCAGCAGTTGGCAGGGGTCCTACGAGCAGTACTTC.

V and J are TRBV4-1 and TRBJ1-3; a possible D gene is TRBD1 (6 bases). V was shortened by 2 bases and J by 0 bases, with 14 bases between the two germline ends. Germline CDR1 reads MGHRA; CDR2 reads YSYEKL. The CDR3 is made up of 17 amino acids. The CDR3 sequence is CASSQLPGESSGNTIYF. DNA for the CDR3: TGCGCCAGCAGCCAACTACCAGGGGAGAGCTCTGGAAACACCATATATTTT.

The V and J genes are TRBV28 and TRBJ1-2; 8 positions match TRBD1. The junction had 12 bases not matched to a gene; V was cut back by 5 bases and J by 7 bases. The germline V gene has CDR1 MDHEN and CDR2 SYDVKM. The CDR3 runs 15 residues. The CDR3, as DNA: TGTGCCAGCAGTACAGGGGGGTCCCTCAGTAGTGGCTACACCTTC. Translated, it gives CASSTGGSLSSGYTF.

The chain couples TRBV28 to TRBJ1-5; TRBD1 aligns across 7 bases. Germline V CDR1 and CDR2: MDHEN, SYDVKM. The V segment lost 3 bases and the J segment 0 bases; nucleotides outside the gene matches: 2. The CDR3 runs to 15 residues. CDR3 protein: CASSFQGVSNQPQHF. The CDR3 DNA follows: TGTGCCAGCAGTTTCCAGGGGGTTAGCAATCAGCCCCAGCATTTT.

The gene calls are TRBV4-1 and TRBJ1-4; 7 bases are a match to TRBD1. The CDR3 consists of 16 residues. With V trimmed by 0 bases and J by 3 bases, 4 bases remained unmatched. The germline V gene encodes CDR1 MGHRA and CDR2 YSYEKL. The CDR3 bases are TGCGCCAGCAGCCAAGATCTGGGACAGCCTAATGAAAAACTGTTTTTT. Amino acids: CASSQDLGQPNEKLFF.

The chain couples TRBV6-5 to TRBJ1-1, with TRBD1 identical over 9 bases. Germline-derived CDR1 and CDR2 are MNHEY and SVGAGI. The CDR3 contains 16 residues. V dropped 4 bases and J dropped 4; count of bases not matched to a gene: 10. The CDR3 loop reads CASSSRNRGLSTEAFF. CDR3 bases: TGTGCCAGCAGTTCGCGAAACAGGGGGCTTAGCACTGAAGCTTTCTTT.

The chain links TRBV6-5 to TRBJ2-7; no reliable D call. Trimming removed 0 bases from V and 3 bases from J, with 6 bases in between. This CDR3 comprises 13 residues. Germline CDR1 reads MNHEY; CDR2 reads SVGAGI. For the CDR3, the DNA is TGTGCCAGCAGTTACTCCGAGCGCTACGAGCAGTACTTC. This codes for CASSYSERYEQYF.

The chain combines TRBV7-9 with TRBJ2-7, with no clear D. The CDR3 is 16 amino acids. Germline values: CDR1 SEHNR, CDR2 FQNEAQ (reference sequence). Trimming took 7 bases from V and 2 from J, leaving 21 bases between them. The CDR3 is CASNPMGFFSTYEQYF. CDR3 DNA sequence: TGTGCCAGCAATCCAATGGGCTTTTTCTCCACCTACGAGCAGTACTTC.

In its sample, this clone was seen once. The V call is TRBV7-6, the J call TRBJ2-5, with 7 bases that match TRBD2. Germline CDR1 is SGHVS and CDR2 is FNYEAQ. J lost 4 bases, V lost 4 bases, and 9 bases had no gene match. The CDR3 sequence is 15 residues long. DNA for the CDR3: TGTGCCAGCAGCTCGGGACCTAGCGGAACAGAGACCCAGTACTTC. Its protein is CASSSGPSGTETQYF.

This chain connects TRBV27 to TRBJ2-3; D unresolved. Germline lookup yields CDR1 MNHEY and CDR2 SMNVEV (reference sequence). V was shortened by 4 bases and J by 6 bases, with 8 bases between the two germline ends. This CDR3 region has 12 residues. The CDR3 region is CASSSRLDTQYF. The CDR3, as DNA: TGTGCCAGCAGTTCTCGTCTGGATACGCAGTATTTT.

The J gene is TRBJ1-1, the V gene TRBV2; the match to TRBD1 covers 8 bases. Germline V lookup: CDR1 SNHLY, CDR2 FYNNEI. V lost 6 bases to trimming and J lost 1 base; unmatched junction nucleotides: 13. This CDR3 region has 17 residues. CDR3 nucleotides: TGTGCCAGCAGACATACCCTTGGACAGGGTCCGAACACTGAAGCTTTCTTT. This sequence encodes CASRHTLGQGPNTEAFF. The full variable domain, its missing parts supplied by reference TRBV2 and TRBJ1-1, is EPEVTQTPSHQVTQMGQEVILRCVPISNHLYFYWYRQILGQKVEFLVSFYNNEISEKSEIFDDQFSVERPDGSNFTLKIRSTKLEDSAMYFCASRHTLGQGPNTEAFFGQGTRLTVV.

The J gene is TRBJ1-4, the V gene TRBV2; no definite D call. The CDR3 sequence is 15 residues long. Trimming stripped 7 bases from V and 6 bases from J, with 18 bases between. Germline V CDR1 and CDR2: SNHLY, FYNNEI. The CDR3 loop is CASTEYRMYDEKLFF. DNA of the CDR3: TGTGCCAGCACCGAATACAGAATGTACGATGAAAAACTGTTTTTT. The variable domain in full, with the rest retrieved from reference TRBV2 and TRBJ1-4, is EPEVTQTPSHQVTQMGQEVILRCVPISNHLYFYWYRQILGQKVEFLVSFYNNEISEKSEIFDDQFSVERPDGSNFTLKIRSTKLEDSAMYFCASTEYRMYDEKLFFGSGTQLSVL.

About this clone itself: Distinct nucleotide sequences in the sample also encode this CDR3. The chain carries TRBV2 and TRBJ2-7, with D unclear. Germline CDR1 SNHLY, CDR2 FYNNEI. The CDR3 is 11 amino acids. V was clipped by 3 bases and J by 5 bases, with 5 bases between them. CDR3 DNA sequence: TGTGCCAGCAGTGAGGGTAACGAGCAGTACTTC. Translation: CASSEGNEQYF.

Comments on this clone: The sample holds other DNA sequences that translate to the same CDR3. The chain couples TRBV7-9 to TRBJ2-7; D is perhaps TRBD2 (5 bases). The length of the CDR3 is 14 residues. The V gene's germline CDR1 is SEHNR and CDR2 FQNEAQ (reference sequence). Trimming left V 4 bases short and J 2 bases short, with 12 bases between. DNA of the CDR3: TGTGCCAGCAGCTCTAGTGGGAGCCCCTACGAGCAGTACTTC. Translating it yields CASSSSGSPYEQYF. The complete variable domain, with remaining parts taken from reference TRBV7-9 and TRBJ2-7, reads DTGVSQNPRHKITKRGQNVTFRCDPISEHNRLYWYRQTLGQGPEFLTYFQNEAQLEKSRLLSDRFSAERPKGSFSTLEIQRTEQGDSAMYLCASSSSGSPYEQYFGPGTRLTVT.

This chain uses TRBV27 with TRBJ2-1; D may be TRBD2 (5 bases). CDR1 MNHEY and CDR2 SMNVEV come from the germline V gene (reference sequence). V shed 6 bases and J shed 8 bases, with 11 bases lying between them. This CDR3 comprises 12 residues. CDR3 coding DNA: TGTGCCAGCAGATCGGGGATCTATGAGCAGTTCTTC. Translated, it gives CASRSGIYEQFF.